Following are 14 T cell receptor beta chains from one sample sequenced in a study of blood T cells in healthy people across ages. Using a J-beta primer mix together with a sample-barcoded 5' primer, a second PCR was run for roughly 6 to 11 cycles. TCRdb processed the 5' RACE reads anew with MiXCR; each CDR3 protein has one entry. This sample has hundreds of thousands of distinct CDR3 sequences, with about 30% found just once. The sequenced material came from blood. The source is a woman older than 75 in good health.

This clonotype was seen once. The chain joins TRBV5-1 to TRBJ2-5; D is possibly TRBD2 (7 bases). The germline V gene has CDR1 SGHRS and CDR2 YFSETQ. The length of the CDR3 is 16 residues. Trimming removed 0 bases at V and 1 base at J, with 13 bases between. The chain's CDR3 is CASSLEGGDFQETQYF. CDR3 nucleotide sequence: TGCGCCAGCAGCTTGGAGGGGGGGGATTTCCAAGAGACCCAGTACTTC.

This clonotype was picked up a small number of times. V gene TRBV5-1 combines with J gene TRBJ2-3, with a possible D match to TRBD1 (6 bases). CDR3 length: 17 residues. Germline V gives CDR1 SGHRS, CDR2 YFSETQ. V was trimmed by 4 bases and J by 4 bases, leaving 22 bases between them. CDR3 DNA: TGCGCCAGCAGCCTAGGACAGCCCCACCTCGCCGCAGATACGCAGTATTTT. Translating it yields CASSLGQPHLAADTQYF.

With regard to this clonotype: One end of the junction varies from germline; a read error may be responsible. This chain connects TRBV24-1 to TRBJ2-5; 9 positions agree with TRBD1. In germline, CDR1 is KGHDR, CDR2 SFDVKD. CDR3 length equals 16 residues. The CDR3 DNA reads as TGTGCCACCAGTCACAACAGATGGACAGGGGAAGAGACCCAATACTTC. Amino acids: CATSHNRWTGEETQYF.

This clonotype was seen more than once but under ten times. The gene calls are TRBV15 and TRBJ2-1, with TRBD2 as a possible D gene (5 bases). Germline V lookup: CDR1 LNHNV, CDR2 YYDKDF (reference sequence). The CDR3 length is 13 residues. V was cut by 1 base and J by 7 bases, with 8 bases left in between. The chain's CDR3 is CATSRGSGNEQFF. CDR3 sequence (DNA): TGTGCCACCAGCAGAGGGAGCGGAAATGAGCAGTTCTTC.

In this sample, this clonotype turned up a few times. In DNA form, the CDR3 reads TGCAGTGCCTCCGGGACAGGGAAGATAAGTAGCAATCAGCCCCAGCATTTT. It encodes CSASGTGKISSNQPQHF. The chain carries TRBV20-1 and TRBJ1-5, with 9 bases fitting TRBD1. V lost 6 bases and J lost 0; bases outside the gene matches: 12. CDR1 is DFQATT, CDR2 SNEGSKA, per germline (reference sequence). The CDR3 contains 17 residues.

In this sample, this clonotype turned up a few times. Given a much more abundant clone one base away, this may be a read error. This chain links TRBV29-1 with TRBJ2-6; possibly TRBD1 or TRBD2 for D (5 bases each). The germline CDR1 and CDR2 sequences are SQVTM and ANQGSEA. The CDR3 length is 14 residues. In DNA form, the CDR3 reads TGCAGCGTTGAGCAGGGTTCCGGGGCCAACGTCCGGACTTTC. Amino acids: CSVEQGSGANVRTF.

This clonotype was seen many times. The chain joins TRBV15 to TRBJ2-4, with D uncertain. CDR1 and CDR2 from the germline V gene are LNHNV and YYDKDF (reference sequence). This CDR3 spans 14 amino acids. V was shortened by 4 bases and J by 8 bases, with 15 bases between the two germline ends. CDR3 sequence reads: CATSKEGSDDIQYF. DNA of the CDR3: TGTGCCACCAGCAAAGAAGGTTCGGATGACATTCAGTACTTC.

This clonotype was observed a handful of times. A much larger clone differs by one base, so this may be a read error. This chain joins TRBV5-1 and TRBJ2-5, with 10 bases identical to TRBD2. Germline lookup yields CDR1 SGHRS and CDR2 YFSETQ. V lost 5 bases to trimming and J lost 11 bases; unmatched junction nucleotides: 15. The length of the CDR3 is 15 residues. The CDR3 nucleotides read TGCGCCAGCAGACTTAGCGGGGGGCCAAACAATGAGCAGTACTTC. Encoded protein: CASRLSGGPNNEQYF.

V usage is TRBV20-1 and J usage is TRBJ1-6; the match to TRBD1 covers 9 bases. V lost 5 bases and J lost 10; bases outside the gene matches: 6. Germline V gene sequence: CDR1 DFQATT, CDR2 SNEGSKA (reference sequence). This CDR3 spans 13 amino acids. CDR3 DNA sequence: TGCAGTGCTGGGGACAGGGCCAGATCACCCCTCCACTTT. This sequence encodes CSAGDRARSPLHF.

This clonotype was seen more than once but under ten times. The genes are TRBV27 and TRBJ1-1; 8 nucleotides line up with TRBD1. CDR1 and CDR2 (germline): MNHEY, SMNVEV (reference sequence). Unmatched junction bases numbered 4, after V lost 7 bases and J lost 3 bases. The CDR3 sequence is 13 residues long. CDR3 bases: TGTGCCAGCACCACGGACAGGGACACTGAAGCTTTCTTT. Translating gives CASTTDRDTEAFF.

Details on this clonotype: One junction end does not reproduce the germline sequence, and a read error may be involved. The V gene is TRBV10-3, the J gene TRBJ1-4; D is possibly TRBD1 (5 bases). Germline CDR1 ENHRY, CDR2 SYGVKD. The CDR3 extends over 14 amino acids. This CDR3 is CAVSEGQGGEKRFF. The CDR3 DNA follows: TGTGCCGTCAGTGAGGGGCAGGGAGGCGAAAAACGGTTTTTT.

The chain is built from TRBV10-2 and TRBJ1-3; perhaps TRBD1 as D (6 bases). Germline CDR1 reads WSHSY; CDR2 reads SAAADI. V lost 10 bases to trimming and J lost 1 base, with 14 bases between them. The CDR3 runs to 14 residues. CDR3 sequence reads: CATRGAGSGNTIYF. In DNA form, the CDR3 reads TGCGCCACCAGGGGTGCGGGATCTGGAAACACCATATATTTT.

This clonotype has a count of ten or more. The chain combines TRBV6-6 with TRBJ2-5; the match to TRBD1 covers 10 bases. The CDR3 has 15 residues. Trimming cost V 5 bases and J 5 bases; bases outside gene matches: 8. The germline V gene encodes CDR1 MNHNY and CDR2 SVGAGI (reference sequence). In nucleotides, the CDR3 is TGTGCCAGCAGTCTCCCGGGACAGGGGACGGAGACCCAGTACTTC. Translating it yields CASSLPGQGTETQYF.

This clonotype was observed at least ten times. The gene calls are TRBV7-9 and TRBJ2-1; perhaps TRBD2 as D (7 bases). The CDR3 loop spans 14 amino acids. The ends were cut back, 1 base at V and 9 bases at J, with 13 bases in the middle. CDR1 and CDR2 from the germline V gene are SEHNR and FQNEAQ (reference sequence). CDR3 region: CASSLVNREGEQFF. The CDR3 DNA is TGTGCCAGCAGCTTAGTCAACAGGGAGGGTGAGCAGTTCTTC. Full variable domain (remainder filled in from reference TRBV7-9 and TRBJ2-1): DTGVSQNPRHKITKRGQNVTFRCDPISEHNRLYWYRQTLGQGPEFLTYFQNEAQLEKSRLLSDRFSAERPKGSFSTLEIQRTEQGDSAMYLCASSLVNREGEQFFGPGTRLTVL.